These 17 T cell receptor beta chains came from one sample sequenced in a study of cytomegalovirus exposure and HLA in healthy donors. Both 60 Vbeta primers and 13 Jbeta primers went into the PCR. TCRdb's table, derived via immunoSEQ multiplex PCR, lists solely in-frame clones and lacks some. The top ten hold 0.95% to 1.5% of the sample, which has approximately 170,000 clones, approximately 80% seen once. Specimen: PBMCs. Every receptor here comes from a boy between 2 and 10 years old in good health and CMV-seronegative.

The CDR3 DNA is TGCAGCGTTGTGGGAGAATCCTACAATGAGCAGTTCTTC. This translates into CSVVGESYNEQFF. V gene TRBV29-1 combines with J gene TRBJ2-1, with D perhaps TRBD2 (5 bases). The CDR3 extends over 13 amino acids. Germline V gives CDR1 SQVTM, CDR2 ANQGSEA. The V end lost 4 bases, the J end lost 1 base, and 8 bases lay between the germline ends.

This chain uses TRBV2 with TRBJ1-1; D gene ambiguous. The CDR3 loop spans 12 amino acids. Germline V lookup: CDR1 SNHLY, CDR2 FYNNEI. The germline V and J ends were trimmed by 0 bases and 6 bases, with 5 bases remaining between them. The CDR3 bases are TGTGCCAGCAGTGAAGCGGGAGCTGAAGCTTTCTTT. Encoded protein: CASSEAGAEAFF. The whole variable domain, filled in from reference TRBV2 and TRBJ1-1, reads EPEVTQTPSHQVTQMGQEVILRCVPISNHLYFYWYRQILGQKVEFLVSFYNNEISEKSEIFDDQFSVERPDGSNFTLKIRSTKLEDSAMYFCASSEAGAEAFFGQGTRLTVV.

The chain links TRBV20-1 to TRBJ1-1; D not certain. The germline CDR1 and CDR2 sequences are DFQATT and SNEGSKA (reference sequence). The CDR3 has 11 residues. V was shortened by 0 bases and J by 3 bases, with 2 bases between the two germline ends. The CDR3 nucleotides read TGCAGTGCTAGAGACTACACTGAAGCTTTCTTT. It translates to CSARDYTEAFF.

V gene TRBV7-9 combines with J gene TRBJ2-5, with 8 bases fitting TRBD1. The J segment lost 5 bases and the V segment lost 1 base, leaving 3 bases of the junction unmatched. The CDR3 contains 14 residues. The germline gives CDR1 SEHNR, CDR2 FQNEAQ (reference sequence). CDR3 bases: TGTGCCAGCAGCTTAGTCGGACAGGGTGAGACCCAGTACTTC. This sequence encodes CASSLVGQGETQYF.

V is TRBV16 and J is TRBJ1-3; TRBD1 is a possible D gene (5 bases). This CDR3 region has 15 residues. Germline CDR1 KGHSY, CDR2 FQNENV. The V end lost 6 bases, the J end lost 0 bases, and 12 bases lay between the germline ends. The CDR3 sequence is CASSTIDSSGNTIYF. For the CDR3, the DNA is TGTGCCAGCAGTACGATTGACAGCTCTGGAAACACCATATATTTT. The variable domain in full, with the rest retrieved from reference TRBV16 and TRBJ1-3, is GEEVAQTPKHLVRGEGQKAKLYCAPIKGHSYVFWYQQVLKNEFKFLISFQNENVFDETGMPKERFSAKCLPNSPCSLEIQATKLEDSAVYFCASSTIDSSGNTIYFGEGSWLTVV.

The chain has TRBV25-1 and TRBJ1-2, with 7 bases lining up with TRBD1. The CDR3 runs to 16 residues. Trimming cost V 3 bases and J 3 bases; bases outside gene matches: 10. Germline V gene sequence: CDR1 MGHDK, CDR2 SYGVNS. The CDR3 nucleotides are TGTGCCAGCAGTGACGGTAGGGGCAGGGGGTACTATGGCTACACCTTC. It translates to CASSDGRGRGYYGYTF.

This clone is a singleton in its sample. The chain is built from TRBV28 and TRBJ2-3; 10 bases agree with TRBD2. This CDR3 contains 17 residues. Trimming removed 3 bases from V and 7 bases from J; junction bases left unmatched: 13. Germline CDR1 and CDR2: MDHEN and SYDVKM. The CDR3 is CASSFQTSGATLHTQYF. The CDR3, as DNA: TGTGCCAGCAGTTTCCAAACTAGCGGGGCCACCCTACATACGCAGTATTTT.

This chain connects TRBV2 to TRBJ2-1; D ambiguous. Germline CDR1 SNHLY, CDR2 FYNNEI. The CDR3 sequence is 14 residues long. Trimming left V 7 bases short and J 4 bases short, with 14 bases between. In DNA, the CDR3 is TGTGCCAGCACCCGCCCTGAACAGTACAATGAGCAGTTCTTC. Its protein product is CASTRPEQYNEQFF.

The chain joins TRBV30 to TRBJ1-5, with 8 bases lining up with TRBD1. Germline CDR1 reads GTSNPN; CDR2 reads SVGIG (reference sequence). The CDR3 spans 14 residues. The ends lost 5 bases at V and 2 bases at J; junction bases unmatched: 5. CDR3 amino acids: CAWGRGRGNQPQHF. In nucleotides, the CDR3 is TGTGCCTGGGGCAGGGGGCGAGGCAATCAGCCCCAGCATTTT.

V usage is TRBV9 and J usage is TRBJ2-3; no clear D. V was trimmed by 2 bases and J by 0 bases, leaving 4 bases between them. Germline CDR1 is SGDLS and CDR2 is YYNGEE. The CDR3 is 13 amino acids. The CDR3 region is CASSVASTDTQYF. CDR3 bases: TGTGCCAGCAGCGTGGCTAGCACAGATACGCAGTATTTT.

V and J are TRBV19 and TRBJ2-2; D remains unclear. The CDR3 has 15 residues. In germline, CDR1 is LNHDA, CDR2 SQIVND (reference sequence). V lost 5 bases to trimming and J lost 6 bases, with 16 bases between them. The CDR3 DNA reads TGTGCCAGTAGTGCGACTGGTGGAATTGCCGGGGAGCTGTTTTTT. The encoded protein is CASSATGGIAGELFF.

The rearrangement uses TRBV4-2 and TRBJ2-5, with 7 bases identical to TRBD2. V was pared by 0 bases and J by 2 bases, with 9 bases of the junction left unmatched. In germline, CDR1 is LGHNA, CDR2 YNFKEQ. The CDR3 runs 17 residues. CDR3 sequence: CASSQEEGLADQETQYF. In DNA form, the CDR3 reads TGTGCCAGCAGCCAAGAGGAAGGGCTAGCGGATCAAGAGACCCAGTACTTC.

This clone appeared a few times. The chain is built from TRBV20-1 and TRBJ2-3; D not certain. Trimming left V 6 bases short and J 4 bases short, with 8 bases between. The germline CDR1 and CDR2 sequences are DFQATT and SNEGSKA (reference sequence). The CDR3 loop spans 11 amino acids. In DNA, the CDR3 is TGCAGTGCCATCGGTTCAGATACGCAGTATTTT. Protein sequence: CSAIGSDTQYF.

The chain joins TRBV7-2 to TRBJ2-7, with 11 bases that match TRBD1. The length of the CDR3 is 15 residues. Germline V gene sequence: CDR1 SGHTA, CDR2 FQGNSA. V lost 5 bases, J lost 5 bases, and 8 bases stayed unmatched. The CDR3 protein is CASSQRDRGMHEQYF. DNA of the CDR3: TGTGCCAGCAGCCAACGGGACAGGGGGATGCACGAGCAGTACTTC.

The chain employs TRBV2 and TRBJ2-1, with 13 bases aligning to TRBD2. Germline V gene sequence: CDR1 SNHLY, CDR2 FYNNEI. The CDR3 covers 21 residues. V was pared by 5 bases and J by 0 bases, with 16 bases of the junction left unmatched. The CDR3 nucleotides are TGTGCCAGCAGTTATCGACTAGCGGGAGGCCAAAAACCGAGCTCCTACAATGAGCAGTTCTTC. Translated: CASSYRLAGGQKPSSYNEQFF.

The V call is TRBV9, the J call TRBJ2-5, with TRBD2 matching over 7 bases. The CDR3 consists of 16 residues. Germline CDR1 is SGDLS and CDR2 is YYNGEE. V dropped 0 bases and J dropped 5; count of bases not matched to a gene: 10. The CDR3 here is CASSVGGSGSGETQYF. In DNA form, the CDR3 reads TGTGCCAGCAGCGTAGGAGGTAGCGGGTCGGGGGAGACCCAGTACTTC.

V usage is TRBV4-1 and J usage is TRBJ1-2; TRBD1 aligns across 11 bases. V was pared by 3 bases and J by 8 bases, with 8 bases of the junction left unmatched. The CDR3 spans 15 residues. In germline, CDR1 is MGHRA, CDR2 YSYEKL. The CDR3 protein is CASSQAGQGASGYTF. The CDR3 region has the DNA TGCGCCAGCAGCCAGGCCGGACAGGGGGCTTCGGGCTACACCTTC.